Sequencing of this TCR beta chain was carried out in a study of T cell responses to AZD1222 COVID-19 vaccine. The study's findings and limits: There were mostly white British donors and more females than males, and clonal diversity was possibly underestimated.

Assay: immunoSEQ multiplex PCR; the TCRdb copy retains only in-frame clones and omits some. The repertoire consists of over 150,000 clones, with 86% occurring once and the leading ten covering 5.5%. This clone has only one observation. What it binds is unknown. V lost 10 bases to trimming and J lost 5 bases, with 17 bases between them. Per germline, CDR1 LNHDA and CDR2 SQIVND (reference sequence). The CDR3 runs 13 residues. This sequence joins TRBV19 and TRBJ2-5; maybe TRBD2 (6 bases). The clonotype was recovered from an adult in good health. The material sequenced was peripheral blood, taken on day 0 of MenACWY control vaccination. The CDR3 loop is CAISRGGGETQYF. For the CDR3, the DNA is TGTGCCATTTCCCGGGGAGGCGGTGAGACCCAGTACTTC.